Following are 2 T cell receptor beta chains from one sample sequenced in a study of OX40 agonist ivuxolimab in advanced cancers. Clones were sequenced by immunoSEQ multiplex PCR, and TCRdb holds only the in-frame ones, with some missing. The table records fewer than 60,000 clones, roughly nine tenths of them present only once. The starting material was CD4+ or CD8+ T cells sorted from blood, obtained in a trial of the OX40 agonist ivuxolimab. These receptor sequences come from an adult with an advanced solid tumor such as melanoma, head and neck, liver or kidney cancer.

This sequence joins TRBV27 and TRBJ2-7; 8 bases are shared with TRBD1. The J segment lost 7 bases and the V segment lost 4 bases, leaving 9 bases of the junction unmatched. In germline, CDR1 is MNHEY, CDR2 SMNVEV (reference sequence). The CDR3 spans 14 residues. CDR3 region: CASSYMDRVGEQYF. CDR3 coding DNA: TGTGCCAGCAGTTACATGGACAGGGTAGGAGAGCAGTACTTC.

The CDR3 reads CASSLDRGQVLNEQYF. DNA of the CDR3: TGTGCCAGCAGCTTAGATCGAGGGCAGGTGCTTAACGAGCAGTACTTC. The chain joins TRBV11-2 to TRBJ2-7; perhaps TRBD2 as D (5 bases). This CDR3 region has 16 residues. V was clipped by 0 bases and J by 5 bases, with 17 bases between them. CDR1 and CDR2 (germline): SGHAT, FQNNGV.